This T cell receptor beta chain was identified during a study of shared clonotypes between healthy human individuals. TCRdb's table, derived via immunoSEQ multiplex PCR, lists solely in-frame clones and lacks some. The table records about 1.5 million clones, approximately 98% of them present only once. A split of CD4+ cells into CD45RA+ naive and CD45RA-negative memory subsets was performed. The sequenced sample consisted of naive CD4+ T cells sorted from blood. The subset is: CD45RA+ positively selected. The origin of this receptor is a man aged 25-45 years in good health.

The CDR3 reads CASGLPGLGQGNYGYTF. The CDR3 DNA sequence: TGTGCTAGTGGTTTGCCCGGGTTGGGACAGGGTAACTATGGCTACACCTTC. This chain connects TRBV12-5 to TRBJ1-2; 9 bases align to TRBD1. CDR3 length: 17 amino acids. V was clipped by 2 bases and J by 1 base; unmatched bases: 8. Germline CDR1 LGHNT, CDR2 FRNRAP.